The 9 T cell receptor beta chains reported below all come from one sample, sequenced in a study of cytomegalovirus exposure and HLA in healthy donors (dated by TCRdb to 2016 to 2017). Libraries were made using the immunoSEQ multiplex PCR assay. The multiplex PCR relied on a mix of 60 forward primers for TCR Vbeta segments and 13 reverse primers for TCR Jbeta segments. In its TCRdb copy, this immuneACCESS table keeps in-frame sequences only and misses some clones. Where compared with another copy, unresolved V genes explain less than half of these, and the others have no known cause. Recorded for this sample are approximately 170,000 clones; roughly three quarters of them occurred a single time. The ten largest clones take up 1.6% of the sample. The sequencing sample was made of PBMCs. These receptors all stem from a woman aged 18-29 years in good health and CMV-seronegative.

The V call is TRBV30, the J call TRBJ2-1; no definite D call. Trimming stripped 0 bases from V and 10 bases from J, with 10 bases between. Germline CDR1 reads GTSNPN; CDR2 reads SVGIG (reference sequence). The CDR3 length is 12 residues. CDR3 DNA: TGTGCCTGGAGTGTCTCCCGAGAAGAGCAGTTCTTC. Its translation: CAWSVSREEQFF.

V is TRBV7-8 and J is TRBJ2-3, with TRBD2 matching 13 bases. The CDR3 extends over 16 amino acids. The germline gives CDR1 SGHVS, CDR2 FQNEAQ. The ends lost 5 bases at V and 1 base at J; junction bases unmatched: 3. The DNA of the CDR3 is TGTGCCAGCAGCCTTACTAGCGGGGGGGGCACAGATACGCAGTATTTT. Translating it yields CASSLTSGGGTDTQYF.

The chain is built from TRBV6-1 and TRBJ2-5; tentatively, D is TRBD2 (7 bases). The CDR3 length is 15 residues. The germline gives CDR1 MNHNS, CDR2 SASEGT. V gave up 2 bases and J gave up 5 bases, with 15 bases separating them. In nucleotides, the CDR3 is TGTGCCAGCAGTGAATGGCGGGGGCCCCAGGAGACCCAGTACTTC. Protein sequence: CASSEWRGPQETQYF.

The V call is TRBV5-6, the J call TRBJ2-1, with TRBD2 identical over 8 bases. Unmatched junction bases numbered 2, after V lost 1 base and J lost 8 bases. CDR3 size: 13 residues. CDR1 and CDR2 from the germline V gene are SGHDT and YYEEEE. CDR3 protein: CASSLPSGHEQFF. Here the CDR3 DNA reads TGTGCCAGCAGCTTGCCTAGCGGGCATGAGCAGTTCTTC.

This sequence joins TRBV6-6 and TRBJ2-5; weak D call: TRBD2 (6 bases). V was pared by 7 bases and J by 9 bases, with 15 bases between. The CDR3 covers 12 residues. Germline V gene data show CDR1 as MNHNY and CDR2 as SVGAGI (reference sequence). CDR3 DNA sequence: TGTGCCAGCATCCATCCCACGGGAGCCCAGTACTTC. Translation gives CASIHPTGAQYF.

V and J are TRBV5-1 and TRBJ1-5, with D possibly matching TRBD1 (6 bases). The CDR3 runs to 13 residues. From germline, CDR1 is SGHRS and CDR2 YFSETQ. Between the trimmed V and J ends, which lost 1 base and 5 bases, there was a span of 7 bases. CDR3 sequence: CASSLSGDQPQHF. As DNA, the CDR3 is TGCGCCAGCAGCTTGTCAGGGGATCAGCCCCAGCATTTT.

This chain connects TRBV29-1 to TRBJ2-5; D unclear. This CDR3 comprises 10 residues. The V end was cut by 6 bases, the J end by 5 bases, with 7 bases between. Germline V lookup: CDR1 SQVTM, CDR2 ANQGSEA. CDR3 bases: TGCAGCGTCGTTTCGGAGACCCAGTACTTC. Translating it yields CSVVSETQYF.

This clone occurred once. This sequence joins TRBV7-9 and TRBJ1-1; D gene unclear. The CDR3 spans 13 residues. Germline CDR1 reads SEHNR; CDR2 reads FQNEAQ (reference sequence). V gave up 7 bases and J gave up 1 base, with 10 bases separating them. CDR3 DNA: TGTGCCAGCACCCTTAGTAGGAACACTGAAGCTTTCTTT. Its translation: CASTLSRNTEAFF.

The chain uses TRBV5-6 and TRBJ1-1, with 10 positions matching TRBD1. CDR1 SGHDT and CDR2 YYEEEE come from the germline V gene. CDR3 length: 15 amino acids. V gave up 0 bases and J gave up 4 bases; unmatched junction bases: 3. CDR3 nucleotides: TGTGCCAGCAGCTTGGAGGGACAGGGGTTCACTGAAGCTTTCTTT. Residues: CASSLEGQGFTEAFF.